A single sample gave rise to the 17 T cell receptor beta chains below, sequenced in a study of T-cell reconstitution after alpha-beta-depleted transplantation in children. Construction of the TCRbeta library involved unique molecular identifiers. A single record per CDR3 protein comes from TCRdb applying MiXCR to the PCR reads. The sample carries approximately 150,000 distinct CDR3 sequences, 8.5% to 10% recorded once. The input for sequencing was PBMCs, mostly from graft donor cells, taken 180 days after TCRalphabeta/CD19-depleted stem cell transplant. All receptors derive from a female patient aged 2 to 10 who had a stem cell transplant for congenital amegakaryocytic thrombocytopenia, so the T cells may come from the graft donor.

This clonotype was counted many times. This sequence joins TRBV7-2 and TRBJ1-5, with a tentative D call TRBD1 (5 bases). The V gene's germline CDR1 is SGHTA and CDR2 FQGNSA. CDR3 length: 13 amino acids. The germline V and J ends were trimmed by 3 bases and 5 bases, with 8 bases remaining between them. CDR3 sequence reads: CASSLGGYQPQHF. Written as DNA, the CDR3 is TGTGCCAGCAGCTTGGGGGGGTATCAGCCCCAGCATTTT.

This clonotype was counted only a few times. The chain joins TRBV18 to TRBJ1-6; no reliable D call. Trimming cost V 3 bases and J 0 bases, with 6 bases left between them. The CDR3 contains 15 residues. Germline CDR1 KGHSH, CDR2 LQKENI. CDR3 amino acids: CASSPKGSYNSPLHF. In DNA, the CDR3 is TGTGCCAGCTCACCCAAGGGCTCCTATAATTCACCCCTCCACTTT.

CDR3 residues: CASSSSLASYNEQFF. As DNA, the CDR3 is TGTGCCAGCAGCTCTTCGCTAGCGTCCTACAATGAGCAGTTCTTC. The chain has TRBV11-3 and TRBJ2-1, with D possibly matching TRBD2 (6 bases). Looked up from germline, CDR1 is SGHNT and CDR2 is YENEEA. The germline V and J ends were trimmed by 4 bases and 1 base, with 11 bases remaining between them. The CDR3 consists of 15 residues.

This clonotype was recorded many times. The V and J genes are TRBV20-1 and TRBJ2-3, with TRBD2 matching 10 bases. Germline V CDR1 and CDR2: DFQATT, SNEGSKA (reference sequence). The CDR3 consists of 14 residues. V trimming: 7 bases; J trimming: 0 bases; junction bases outside the gene matches: 4. The CDR3 loop is CSERGGLSTDTQYF. The CDR3 DNA sequence: TGCAGTGAGCGGGGGGGCCTTAGCACAGATACGCAGTATTTT.

This clonotype was detected many times. The V and J genes are TRBV20-1 and TRBJ2-2, with 9 positions matching TRBD2. J lost 5 bases, V lost 0 bases, and 7 bases had no gene match. The CDR3 consists of 16 residues. Germline V gene lookup returns CDR1 DFQATT and CDR2 SNEGSKA (reference sequence). For the CDR3, the DNA is TGCAGTGCTAGAGATAACGGGCTAGCGGGAACCGGGGAGCTGTTTTTT. Translated: CSARDNGLAGTGELFF.

Comments on this clonotype: This may come from a read error, since a much larger clone is one base off. The CDR3 does not end in the conserved phenylalanine or tryptophan, so this is likely a read error. The genes are TRBV29-1 and TRBJ2-7, with a tentative D call TRBD1 (6 bases). This CDR3 has 12 residues. V was trimmed by 2 bases and J by 6 bases, leaving 11 bases between them. Germline V lookup: CDR1 SQVTM, CDR2 ANQGSEA. The CDR3 loop is CSVERDNSEQYL. The CDR3 coding sequence is TGCAGCGTTGAAAGGGACAACAGCGAGCAGTACTTG.

In its sample, this clonotype was seen many times. J is TRBJ2-5 and V is TRBV7-7, with 11 bases lining up with TRBD2. The CDR3 extends over 13 amino acids. V dropped 5 bases and J dropped 7; count of bases not matched to a gene: 3. The germline CDR1 and CDR2 sequences are SSHAT and FNYEAQ (reference sequence). CDR3 loop: CASSPGTSGTQYF. The CDR3 coding sequence is TGTGCCAGCAGCCCCGGGACTAGCGGGACCCAGTACTTC.

This clonotype was observed many times. V gene TRBV14 combines with J gene TRBJ1-6; possible D gene TRBD1, 5 bases. Germline V gene sequence: CDR1 SGHDN, CDR2 FVKESK. The length of the CDR3 is 13 residues. V was clipped by 1 base and J by 13 bases, with 11 bases between them. The CDR3 bases are TGTGCCAGCAGCCAAGCAGGGTTAGCGCCCCTCCACTTT. This encodes CASSQAGLAPLHF.

This sequence joins TRBV20-1 and TRBJ2-1; TRBD2 matches 7 bases. Germline V CDR1 and CDR2: DFQATT, SNEGSKA (reference sequence). V dropped 3 bases and J dropped 2; count of bases not matched to a gene: 7. This CDR3 comprises 15 residues. In nucleotides, the CDR3 is TGCAGTGCTAGGACGGGAGGCCGCCCCTACAATGAGCAGTTCTTC. The encoded protein is CSARTGGRPYNEQFF.

The chain combines TRBV12-3 or TRBV12-4 with TRBJ2-5; 7 bases map to TRBD1. V shed 10 bases and J 1 base; nucleotides not matched to a gene: 6. The CDR3 covers 13 residues. Written as DNA, the CDR3 is TGTGCCACCAGACGGGACAGCCAAGAGACCCAGTACTTC. This gives the protein CATRRDSQETQYF.

At least ten counts were recorded for this clonotype. V gene TRBV3-1 combines with J gene TRBJ1-3; unclear D gene. CDR3 length: 14 residues. CDR1 and CDR2 (germline): LGHDT, YNNKEL (reference sequence). Trimming removed 5 bases from V and 2 bases from J, with 10 bases in between. The CDR3 loop is CASSARSPGNTIYF. In nucleotides, the CDR3 is TGTGCCAGCAGCGCCCGTAGTCCTGGAAACACCATATATTTT.

This clonotype was detected ten times or more. V gene TRBV28 combines with J gene TRBJ2-7, with TRBD2 as a possible D gene (6 bases). V was clipped by 3 bases and J by 4 bases, with 10 bases between them. Germline CDR1 reads MDHEN; CDR2 reads SYDVKM. CDR3 length: 13 amino acids. The CDR3 spells CASSFPGVYEQYF. The CDR3 DNA sequence: TGTGCCAGCAGTTTCCCGGGGGTTTACGAGCAGTACTTC.

This clonotype occurred a few times. J is TRBJ1-6 and V is TRBV7-2; 7 bases align to TRBD1. The length of the CDR3 is 13 residues. Per germline, CDR1 SGHTA and CDR2 FQGNSA. V lost 5 bases to trimming and J lost 9 bases; unmatched junction nucleotides: 4. The DNA for the CDR3 is TGTGCCAGCAGCCCACGACAGGGTTCACCCCTCCACTTT. Translated: CASSPRQGSPLHF. The full variable domain, completed using reference TRBV7-2 and TRBJ1-6, is GAGVSQSPSNKVTEKGKDVELRCDPISGHTALYWYRQSLGQGLEFLIYFQGNSAPDKSGLPSDRFSAERTGGSVSTLTIQRTQQEDSAVYLCASSPRQGSPLHFGNGTRLTVT.

This clonotype occurred many times. V gene TRBV6-5 combines with J gene TRBJ2-7, with 8 bases identical to TRBD1. The CDR3 totals 14 residues. V lost 4 bases to trimming and J lost 2 bases; unmatched junction nucleotides: 4. Germline CDR1 is MNHEY and CDR2 is SVGAGI. The CDR3 sequence: CASSSRTGTYEQYF. CDR3 in DNA: TGTGCCAGCAGTTCCCGGACAGGGACCTACGAGCAGTACTTC.

This clonotype has at least ten counts. V gene TRBV5-1 combines with J gene TRBJ2-7, with D maybe TRBD2 (6 bases). Germline CDR1 and CDR2: SGHRS and YFSETQ. Trimming left V 3 bases short and J 4 bases short, with 23 bases between. This CDR3 is built from 17 residues. The CDR3 is CASSSGGLYEETYEQYF. CDR3 nucleotides: TGCGCCAGCAGCTCCGGGGGACTTTACGAGGAAACTTACGAGCAGTACTTC.

CDR3 region: CASRTAVQETQYF. CDR3 nucleotides: TGCGCCAGCCGCACGGCGGTCCAAGAGACCCAGTACTTC. This chain links TRBV5-1 with TRBJ2-5; D not certain. Deletions cut 7 bases from V and 1 base from J, with 11 bases between. The CDR3 runs to 13 residues. Germline V gene data show CDR1 as SGHRS and CDR2 as YFSETQ.

This clonotype was seen at least ten times. The chain has TRBV21-1 and TRBJ2-5; the DNA was not used to check the table's D call, TRBD2. TRBV21-1 is recorded as a pseudogene. This CDR3 is built from 15 residues. The CDR3, as DNA: TGTGCCAGCATTCCGGCACTAGTCGTCCGTAGGACCCAGTACTTC. Amino acids: CASIPALVVRRTQYF.